A single TCR beta chain is shown here with its context. TCRdb keeps only in-frame clones here, not all; method: immunoSEQ multiplex PCR. This table holds tens of thousands of clones, 75% to 95% found once. V lost 6 bases to trimming and J lost 1 base, with 12 bases between them. Germline CDR1 is ENHRY and CDR2 is SYGVKD. The CDR3 consists of 15 residues. The sample is drawn from a study of blood T cell repertoires in COVID-19. The chain links TRBV10-3 to TRBJ2-2, with D possibly matching TRBD2 (5 bases). The sequencing input was peripheral blood. The receptor was isolated from a woman aged 70 to 79 with active COVID-19. Written as DNA, the CDR3 is TGTGCCATCAGCGAGGACTCCCTGAACACCGGGGAGCTGTTTTTT. It codes for CAISEDSLNTGELFF.